A selection of T cell receptor beta chains follows, all from one sample in a study of vaccination and CD4 T cells after COVID-19. Via MiXCR, TCRdb re-called the PCR reads, giving one row per CDR3 protein. The sample has nearly 7,000 distinct CDR3 sequences, around 30% seen once. No antigens are known for them. Source material: CD4+ T cells from blood, cultured in vitro. These receptors all come from a human donor in good health. Both conserved end residues are trimmed from each CDR3. The D gene is left open where the match is weak.

v_gene	j_gene	d_gene	CDR3aa
TRBV10-3	TRBJ2-3	TRBD2	AISPGTSGNIDTQY
TRBV4-1	TRBJ2-7	TRBD1	ASSPGRGTYEQY
TRBV4-3	TRBJ2-2	NA	ASSAGYTGELF
TRBV7-9	TRBJ2-7	TRBD1	ASSVGTGIHEQY
TRBV29-1	TRBJ1-2	TRBD1	SANTGAANYGYT
TRBV12-3/TRBV12-4	TRBJ1-2	NA	ASSLGAVDGYT
TRBV7-2	TRBJ1-1	TRBD1	ASSPDRANTEAF
TRBV18	TRBJ2-7	NA	ASSPPRAGSYEQY
TRBV27	TRBJ2-1	TRBD2	ASTRWGGQDNEQF
TRBV7-2	TRBJ2-7	NA	ASSLALINEQY
TRBV4-3	TRBJ1-2	NA	ASSSRNYGYT
TRBV4-3	TRBJ2-5	NA	ASSRNGLQGIEETQY
TRBV7-9	TRBJ2-5	TRBD2	ASSLRIAGGPWETQY
TRBV28	TRBJ2-7	NA	ASSFAGTTYEQY
TRBV28	TRBJ1-1	NA	ASKNPMNTEAF
TRBV7-2	TRBJ2-1	TRBD1	ASSLVWDSNEQF
TRBV5-4	TRBJ1-2	NA	ASSQTGPFGYT
TRBV24-1	TRBJ2-3	TRBD1	ATSDLGTGTAGTDTQY
TRBV20-1	TRBJ1-6	NA	SARMATQAGNSPLH